The T cell receptor (beta chain) described here comes from a study of shared clonotypes between healthy human individuals. With respect to this clone: Its antigen is as yet unknown.

J lost 6 bases, V lost 6 bases, and 10 bases had no gene match. CDR3 length: 15 residues. The germline V gene encodes CDR1 MNHNY and CDR2 SVGAGI (reference sequence). A split of CD4+ cells into CD45RA+ naive and CD45RA-negative memory subsets was performed. Clones were sequenced by immunoSEQ multiplex PCR, and TCRdb holds only the in-frame ones, with some missing. The sample holds 850,000 to 1,100,000 clones, roughly 77% seen once. Study-level results: The low donor count limited represented genetic and exposure-history diversity. A handful of donors shared approximately 5% of their naive CD4 clonotypes. The study generally estimated greater richness for naive than memory subsets.

V gene TRBV6-6 combines with J gene TRBJ2-2; TRBD1 matches 7 bases. The source of this sequence is a man younger than 35 in good health. Some clones in this sample may be carry-over from other donors' samples. Sample: memory CD4+ T cells from PBMCs. Subset indicated: CD45RA-negative fraction. The CDR3 nucleotides read TGTGCCAGCAGCTATAGACAGGGTACTGCCGGGGAGCTGTTTTTT. It translates to CASSYRQGTAGELFF.